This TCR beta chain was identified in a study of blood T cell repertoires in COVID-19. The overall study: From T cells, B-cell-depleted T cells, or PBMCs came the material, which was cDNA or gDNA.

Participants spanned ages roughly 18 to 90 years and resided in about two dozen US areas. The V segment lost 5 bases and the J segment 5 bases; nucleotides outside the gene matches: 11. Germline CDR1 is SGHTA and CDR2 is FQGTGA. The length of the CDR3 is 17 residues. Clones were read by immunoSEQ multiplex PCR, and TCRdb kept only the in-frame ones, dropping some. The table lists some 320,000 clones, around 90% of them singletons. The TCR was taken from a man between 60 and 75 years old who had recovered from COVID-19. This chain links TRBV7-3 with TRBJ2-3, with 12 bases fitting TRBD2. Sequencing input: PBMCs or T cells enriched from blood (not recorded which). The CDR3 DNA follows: TGTGCCAGCAGCGTTCTGACTAGCGGGAGAAACCGAGATACGCAGTATTTT. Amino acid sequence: CASSVLTSGRNRDTQYF.